The 20 T cell receptor beta chains below come from one sample, sequenced in a study of cytomegalovirus exposure and HLA in healthy donors. Primers: 60 Vbeta forward and 13 Jbeta reverse. TCRdb's copy holds only in-frame clones and misses some; the assay was immunoSEQ multiplex PCR. The data hold approximately 150,000 clones, with over 65% observed a single time. Sample: PBMCs. These receptors came from a man aged 35 to 55 in good health and CMV-seropositive.

The CDR3 DNA reads as TGTGCCAGCAGTTCGGACAGGGTGGTCGGGAACACCATATATTTT. It codes for CASSSDRVVGNTIYF. The gene calls are TRBV6-1 and TRBJ1-3; 8 bases are shared with TRBD1. The CDR3 length is 15 residues. The germline gives CDR1 MNHNS, CDR2 SASEGT. V gave up 5 bases and J gave up 7 bases; unmatched junction bases: 10.

The V and J genes are TRBV5-1 and TRBJ2-3; 7 nucleotides line up with TRBD2. Germline CDR1 reads SGHRS; CDR2 reads YFSETQ. This CDR3 has 16 amino acids. V lost 4 bases to trimming and J lost 0 bases; unmatched junction nucleotides: 8. CDR3 sequence reads: CASSTASGASTDTQYF. DNA of the CDR3: TGCGCCAGCAGCACGGCTAGCGGAGCTAGCACAGATACGCAGTATTTT.

The rearrangement uses TRBV29-1 and TRBJ2-1; 8 bases are a match to TRBD1. The CDR3 consists of 15 residues. The J segment lost 3 bases and the V segment lost 1 base, leaving 5 bases of the junction unmatched. Germline V gene lookup returns CDR1 SQVTM and CDR2 ANQGSEA. Here the CDR3 reads CSVEGPGTGYNEQFF. In nucleotides, the CDR3 is TGCAGCGTTGAAGGTCCCGGGACAGGCTACAATGAGCAGTTCTTC.

The J gene is TRBJ1-1, the V gene TRBV19; D is undetermined. CDR3 length: 12 residues. Trimming removed 5 bases at V and 5 bases at J, with 9 bases between. CDR1 and CDR2 from the germline V gene are LNHDA and SQIVND (reference sequence). This CDR3 reads CASSSVRTEAFF. The CDR3 bases are TGTGCCAGTAGTTCCGTCCGGACTGAAGCTTTCTTT.

Concerning this clone itself: A junction boundary mismatches the germline segment, possibly from a read error. This chain links TRBV20-1 with TRBJ2-7; 13 bases are shared with TRBD2. Germline-derived CDR1 and CDR2 are DFQATT and SNEGSKA (reference sequence). This CDR3 is 10 amino acids long. The CDR3 sequence: CSATGTSGVF. The CDR3, as DNA: TGCAGTGCAACCGGGACTAGCGGGGTCTTC.

The rearrangement links TRBV6-1 to TRBJ2-7; 9 bases match TRBD2. The CDR3 spans 19 residues. Germline trimming cut 0 bases from V and 2 bases from J; bases unmatched to any gene: 14. Germline V lookup: CDR1 MNHNS, CDR2 SASEGT. CDR3 in DNA: TGTGCCAGCAGTGAAGCGCGGCGGGAGGGCCGTTTTTTCGCCTACGAGCAGTACTTC. This codes for CASSEARREGRFFAYEQYF.

The chain recombines TRBV28 with TRBJ2-5; D gene uncertain. The germline V gene encodes CDR1 MDHEN and CDR2 SYDVKM. Trimming shortened V by 7 bases and J by 1 base, and 13 bases separated the two germline ends. CDR3 length: 14 amino acids. Here the CDR3 DNA reads TGTGCCAGCAAGCAGACACAGTCCCAAGAGACCCAGTACTTC. As protein: CASKQTQSQETQYF.

This clone was observed once. The chain has TRBV2 and TRBJ2-3; the D gene is possibly TRBD2 (6 bases). The CDR3 consists of 15 residues. V shed 2 bases and J shed 1 base, with 10 bases lying between them. Germline V gene data show CDR1 as SNHLY and CDR2 as FYNNEI. Here the CDR3 DNA reads TGTGCCAGCAGTGAATATGGCGGGGGCACAGATACGCAGTATTTT. Translation gives CASSEYGGGTDTQYF.

This chain links TRBV7-8 with TRBJ2-7; 9 nucleotides align to TRBD1. Germline lookup yields CDR1 SGHVS and CDR2 FQNEAQ. The CDR3 is 15 residues long. The V segment lost 7 bases and the J segment 2 bases; nucleotides outside the gene matches: 9. The CDR3 DNA follows: TGTGCCAGCAACAAGCGGGGACAGGGCACCTACGAGCAGTACTTC. This translates into CASNKRGQGTYEQYF. Looking up the rest from reference TRBV7-8 and TRBJ2-7 gives the full variable domain: GAGVSQSPRYKVAKRGQDVALRCDPISGHVSLFWYQQALGQGPEFLTYFQNEAQLDKSGLPSDRFFAERPEGSVSTLKIQRTQQEDSAVYLCASNKRGQGTYEQYFGPGTRLTVT.

The CDR3: CAVSSALRRGQQFF. DNA of the CDR3: TGTGCCGTTTCTTCGGCCCTTAGGCGGGGCCAGCAGTTCTTC. The V call is TRBV27, the J call TRBJ2-1, with TRBD2 as a possible D gene (6 bases). Germline lookup yields CDR1 MNHEY and CDR2 SMNVEV (reference sequence). V shed 11 bases and J shed 11 bases, with 25 bases lying between them. The CDR3 is made up of 14 amino acids.

The chain recombines TRBV5-1 with TRBJ2-5; 7 positions match TRBD1. J gave up 2 bases and V 0 bases, and 7 bases lay outside the gene matches. This CDR3 comprises 16 residues. Germline lookup yields CDR1 SGHRS and CDR2 YFSETQ. The CDR3 region is CASSLDLGTAQETQYF. For the CDR3, the DNA is TGCGCCAGCAGCTTGGACCTTGGGACAGCTCAAGAGACCCAGTACTTC.

There are a few counts of this clone. The chain is built from TRBV28 and TRBJ2-3; no definite D call. The V end lost 7 bases, the J end lost 4 bases, and 15 bases lay between the germline ends. The CDR3 is made up of 14 amino acids. In germline, CDR1 is MDHEN, CDR2 SYDVKM. CDR3 region: CASTRSTPPDTQYF. CDR3 nucleotides: TGTGCCAGCACCCGGAGTACCCCACCAGATACGCAGTATTTT.

This clone was seen once. The chain has TRBV5-1 and TRBJ1-1, with a tentative D call TRBD1 (6 bases). The CDR3 is made up of 13 amino acids. Trimming stripped 4 bases from V and 2 bases from J, with 9 bases between. Per the germline V gene, CDR1 is SGHRS and CDR2 is YFSETQ. The CDR3: CASSAGANTEAFF. CDR3 nucleotide sequence: TGCGCCAGCAGCGCAGGGGCCAACACTGAAGCTTTCTTT. Full variable domain (outside the CDR3, taken from reference TRBV5-1 and TRBJ1-1): KAGVTQTPRYLIKTRGQQVTLSCSPISGHRSVSWYQQTPGQGLQFLFEYFSETQRNKGNFPGRFSGRQFSNSRSEMNVSTLELGDSALYLCASSAGANTEAFFGQGTRLTVV.

This sequence joins TRBV15 and TRBJ1-2; D unclear. The CDR3 has 18 amino acids. Germline CDR1 is LNHNV and CDR2 is YYDKDF (reference sequence). The V gene lost 1 base and the J gene lost 0 bases, with 18 bases spanning the gap. CDR3 bases: TGTGCCACCAGCAGAGCGACTGGTTGGCCAGCAGCTAACTATGGCTACACCTTC. It specifies CATSRATGWPAANYGYTF.

The chain uses TRBV15 and TRBJ2-3; the match to TRBD2 covers 14 bases. The germline gives CDR1 LNHNV, CDR2 YYDKDF (reference sequence). The CDR3 has 15 residues. J gave up 7 bases and V 7 bases, and 7 bases lay outside the gene matches. DNA of the CDR3: TGTGCCACCACCCAGGGGACTAGCGGGAGCCATACGCAGTATTTT. Its protein is CATTQGTSGSHTQYF.

The chain employs TRBV5-1 and TRBJ2-1; 7 bases align to TRBD2. J gave up 8 bases and V 0 bases, and 8 bases lay outside the gene matches. The CDR3 extends over 15 amino acids. Looked up from germline, CDR1 is SGHRS and CDR2 is YFSETQ. The CDR3 DNA follows: TGCGCCAGCAGCTTGGGCGGGAGTAGAGGGGATGAGCAGTTCTTC. Protein sequence: CASSLGGSRGDEQFF.

The rearrangement joins TRBV28 to TRBJ2-7; D remains ambiguous. V dropped 8 bases and J dropped 0 bases, with 14 bases sitting between them. CDR3 length: 14 residues. CDR1 and CDR2 from the germline V gene are MDHEN and SYDVKM. The CDR3 sequence is CASVEDTSSYEQYF. The CDR3 region has the DNA TGTGCCAGCGTCGAGGATACCAGCTCCTACGAGCAGTACTTC. Based on the CDR3 plus reference TRBV28 and TRBJ2-7, the full variable domain is DVKVTQSSRYLVKRTGEKVFLECVQDMDHENMFWYRQDPGLGLRLIYFSYDVKMKEKGDIPEGYSVSREKKERFSLILESASTNQTSMYLCASVEDTSSYEQYFGPGTRLTVT.

The chain carries TRBV7-9 and TRBJ2-1; D uncertain. The CDR3 runs 13 residues. The V and J ends lost 3 bases and 4 bases respectively, with 7 bases between them. Germline values: CDR1 SEHNR, CDR2 FQNEAQ (reference sequence). Here the CDR3 reads CASSLLGYNEQFF. The CDR3 DNA follows: TGTGCCAGCAGCTTGCTCGGTTACAATGAGCAGTTCTTC.

The genes are TRBV6-6 and TRBJ1-5; D might be TRBD1 (6 bases). The V and J ends lost 2 bases and 5 bases respectively, with 13 bases between them. CDR3 length equals 15 residues. Germline CDR1 reads MNHNY; CDR2 reads SVGAGI (reference sequence). As DNA, the CDR3 is TGTGCCAGCAGTTACCCCGGGACACAAGATCAGCCCCAGCATTTT. Encoded protein: CASSYPGTQDQPQHF.

The chain is built from TRBV27 and TRBJ2-2, with 7 bases matching TRBD2. Germline CDR1 and CDR2: MNHEY and SMNVEV (reference sequence). The length of the CDR3 is 14 residues. V trimming: 3 bases; J trimming: 7 bases; junction bases outside the gene matches: 5. CDR3 DNA: TGTGCCAGCAGTTTCTCGGGAGGTGGCGGGGAGCTGTTTTTT. Amino acid sequence: CASSFSGGGGELFF.